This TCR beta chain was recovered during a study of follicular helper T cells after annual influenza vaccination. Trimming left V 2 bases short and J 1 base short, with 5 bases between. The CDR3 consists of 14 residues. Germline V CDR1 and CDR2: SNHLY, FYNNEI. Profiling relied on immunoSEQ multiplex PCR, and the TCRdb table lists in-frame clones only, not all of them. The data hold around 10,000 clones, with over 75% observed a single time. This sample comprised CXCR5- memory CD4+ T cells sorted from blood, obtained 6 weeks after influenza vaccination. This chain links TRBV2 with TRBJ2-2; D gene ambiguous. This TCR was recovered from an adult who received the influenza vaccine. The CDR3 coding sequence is TGTGCCAGCAGTGAATCGGAGAACACCGGGGAGCTGTTTTTT. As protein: CASSESENTGELFF.